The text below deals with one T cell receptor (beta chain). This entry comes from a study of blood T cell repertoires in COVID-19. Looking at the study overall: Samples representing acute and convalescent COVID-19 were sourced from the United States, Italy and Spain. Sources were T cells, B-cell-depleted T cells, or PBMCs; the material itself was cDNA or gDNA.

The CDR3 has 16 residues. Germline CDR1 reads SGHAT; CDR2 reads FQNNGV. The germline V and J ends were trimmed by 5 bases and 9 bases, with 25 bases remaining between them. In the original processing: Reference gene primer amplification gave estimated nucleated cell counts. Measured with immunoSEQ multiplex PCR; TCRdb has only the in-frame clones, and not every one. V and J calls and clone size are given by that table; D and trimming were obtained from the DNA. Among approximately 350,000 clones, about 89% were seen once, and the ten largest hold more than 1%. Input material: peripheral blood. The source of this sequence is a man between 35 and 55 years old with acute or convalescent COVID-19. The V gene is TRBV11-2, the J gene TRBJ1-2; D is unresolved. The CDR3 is CASSPTAGQTISSYTF. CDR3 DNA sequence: TGTGCCAGCAGCCCTACAGCCGGCCAGACCATTTCAAGCTACACCTTC.